The 9 T cell receptor beta chains below all came from one sample that was sequenced in a study of blood T cells in healthy people across ages (dated by TCRdb to between 2014 and 2017). The library relied on 5' RACE. Instrument on record: Illumina HiSeq 2500. A second about 7 to 12 cycle PCR used a sample-barcoded 5' primer and a J-beta primer mix. TCRdb handled the public reads itself, with Q25 trimming in fastp and clone calling in MiXCR, and kept productive beta chains. Merged by CDR3 protein, the rows form single entries marked with the most common genes and DNA. The sample profile shows roughly 2 million distinct CDR3 sequences; roughly 50% of them were found once. The ten largest clones represent over 2% of the sample. The material sequenced was blood. Every receptor here comes from a woman between 40 and 55 years old in good health.

V gene TRBV5-6 combines with J gene TRBJ2-1, with 11 positions matching TRBD1. Losses at the gene ends were 5 bases for V and 12 bases for J; bases not matched to a gene: 13. In germline, CDR1 is SGHDT, CDR2 YYEEEE. The CDR3 runs to 15 residues. The CDR3 reads CASRSTGTGGLSQFF. CDR3 DNA: TGTGCCAGCAGGAGCACCGGGACAGGGGGTTTATCGCAGTTCTTC.

The chain couples TRBV28 to TRBJ1-2, with 8 bases fitting TRBD1. V shed 3 bases and J 5 bases; nucleotides not matched to a gene: 5. The CDR3 runs to 14 residues. Germline values: CDR1 MDHEN, CDR2 SYDVKM. As DNA, the CDR3 is TGTGCCAGCAGTTTCCGGGGACAGGTATATGGCTACACCTTC. Residues: CASSFRGQVYGYTF.

This clonotype has a handful of counts. The chain is built from TRBV2 and TRBJ2-5; the match to TRBD2 covers 9 bases. The CDR3 has 14 residues. Trimming took 7 bases from V and 2 from J; bases not matched to a gene: 5. Germline V gives CDR1 SNHLY, CDR2 FYNNEI. In DNA form, the CDR3 reads TGTGCCAGCAAGGCTAGCGGGACACAAGAGACCCAGTACTTC. This gives the protein CASKASGTQETQYF.

The chain has TRBV18 and TRBJ2-1, with TRBD2 as a possible D gene (5 bases). The J call may not be correct, given that the DNA end is closer to TRBJ2-7. CDR3 length equals 15 residues. Germline V lookup: CDR1 KGHSH, CDR2 LQKENI. Written as DNA, the CDR3 is TGTGCCAGCTCACCACGGAACCTAGCCTACAATGAGCAGTACTTC. The encoded protein is CASSPRNLAYNEQYF.

This chain connects TRBV6-6 to TRBJ1-2; no firm D call. Per the germline V gene, CDR1 is MNHNY and CDR2 is SVGAGI (reference sequence). The CDR3 has 14 residues. Trimming left V 2 bases short and J 3 bases short, with 10 bases between. The CDR3 bases are TGTGCCAGCAGTTACGAGACGCCTGACTATGGCTACACCTTC. As protein: CASSYETPDYGYTF.

The chain recombines TRBV15 with TRBJ2-1, with TRBD1 identical over 8 bases. Germline V gene sequence: CDR1 LNHNV, CDR2 YYDKDF (reference sequence). The junction had 8 bases not matched to a gene; V was cut back by 5 bases and J by 2 bases. The CDR3 contains 16 residues. The CDR3 region is CATSGRTGRAYNEQFF. DNA for the CDR3: TGTGCCACCAGCGGACGGACAGGGCGGGCCTACAATGAGCAGTTCTTC.

J is TRBJ2-1 and V is TRBV7-8; D remains unclear. The germline V gene encodes CDR1 SGHVS and CDR2 FQNEAQ. The germline V and J ends were trimmed by 5 bases and 4 bases, with 15 bases remaining between them. The CDR3 spans 15 residues. CDR3 amino acids: CASSQTGLGYNEQFF. For the CDR3, the DNA is TGTGCCAGCAGCCAGACCGGGTTAGGGTACAATGAGCAGTTCTTC. The whole variable domain, filled in from reference TRBV7-8 and TRBJ2-1, reads GAGVSQSPRYKVAKRGQDVALRCDPISGHVSLFWYQQALGQGPEFLTYFQNEAQLDKSGLPSDRFFAERPEGSVSTLKIQRTQQEDSAVYLCASSQTGLGYNEQFFGPGTRLTVL.

Only a few counts were recorded for this clonotype. The chain has TRBV6-2 or TRBV6-3 and TRBJ1-2, with D perhaps TRBD1 (6 bases). This CDR3 has 13 residues. Trimming removed 6 bases at V and 4 bases at J, with 12 bases between. Germline CDR1 reads MNHEY; CDR2 reads SVGEGT. The CDR3 bases are TGTGCCAGCAGCCGGACAGACGGCTATGGCTACACCTTC. Translated: CASSRTDGYGYTF.

This clonotype came up a few times. V usage is TRBV6-6 and J usage is TRBJ2-1, with a weak D call TRBD2 (5 bases). CDR1 and CDR2 from the germline V gene are MNHNY and SVGAGI (reference sequence). The CDR3 totals 14 residues. Between the trimmed V and J ends, which lost 5 bases and 3 bases, there was a span of 11 bases. As DNA, the CDR3 is TGTGCCAGCAGTCCTACGACTAACTACAATGAGCAGTTCTTC. This codes for CASSPTTNYNEQFF.